The sequence of this T cell receptor beta chain was determined in a study of beta chain features in type 1 diabetes. Notes on the study in general: In comparison with healthy donors, patients had naive, central memory and Treg TCRB repertoires that appeared more similar. Type 1 diabetes patients had TCRB CDR3s that were shorter (moderately but significantly so) in all four CD4+ subsets. PCR could preferentially amplify shorter templates, alike in patients and controls.

The CDR3 extends over 12 amino acids. V gave up 4 bases and J gave up 8 bases, with 11 bases separating them. CDR1 and CDR2 from the germline V gene are MDHEN and SYDVKM. Every bit of the isolated RNA underwent reverse transcription, so sequencing read expressed TCRB transcripts. The method was immunoSEQ multiplex PCR; TCRdb's version includes in-frame clones alone and lacks a portion of them. The data hold some 700,000 clones, with under 15% observed a single time. Sorting based on CD45RO/CCR7/CD25/CD127/CD95/CD27 separated CD4+ naive, central memory, regulatory and stem cell-like memory cells. Sorting gave populations that all exceeded 98% purity. To note about this clone: The antigen remains undetermined.

This rearrangement joins TRBV28 to TRBJ1-2; D call uncertain. The sample taken for sequencing was naive CD4+ T cells from blood. This receptor was identified in a man between 18 and 35 years old with type 1 diabetes. DNA of the CDR3: TGTGCCAGCAGTTCCCCCCGGGAAGGCTACACCTTC. This gives the protein CASSSPREGYTF.